A single sample gave rise to the 2 T cell receptor beta chains below, sequenced in a study of T cell responses to AZD1222 COVID-19 vaccine. Here immunoSEQ multiplex PCR was the method, and the copy in TCRdb shows in-frame clones only, minus some. The table records around 100,000 clones, 87% of them present only once. The sequenced sample was peripheral blood, obtained on day 0 of MenACWY control vaccination. These receptors were obtained from an adult in good health.

The rearrangement joins TRBV5-6 to TRBJ2-3, with TRBD1 matching 7 bases. J lost 0 bases, V lost 3 bases, and 7 bases had no gene match. There are 16 residues in the CDR3. The germline V gene has CDR1 SGHDT and CDR2 YYEEEE. CDR3 sequence reads: CASSSISGQSTDTQYF. The CDR3, as DNA: TGTGCCAGCAGCTCAATATCGGGACAGAGCACAGATACGCAGTATTTT.

V gene TRBV19 combines with J gene TRBJ2-3; 7 bases match TRBD1. Germline CDR1 is LNHDA and CDR2 is SQIVND (reference sequence). V dropped 7 bases and J dropped 6; count of bases not matched to a gene: 10. The CDR3 covers 14 residues. CDR3: CASKAAGGSDTQYF. CDR3 nucleotide sequence: TGTGCCAGTAAGGCGGCAGGGGGTTCCGATACGCAGTATTTT.